Given below is one TCR beta chain in context. Its target is unknown. These data belong to a study of shared clonotypes between healthy human individuals. Turning to the study itself: Plates per donor: three CD4 naive, three CD4 memory, two CD8 naive, one CD8 memory. The study's findings and limits: In four donors, around 5.5% of naive CD4 clonotypes appeared in common.

The CDR3 consists of 13 residues. Germline CDR1 is MNHEY and CDR2 is SVGAGI. The J segment lost 9 bases and the V segment lost 5 bases, leaving 8 bases of the junction unmatched. Assay used: immunoSEQ multiplex PCR; TCRdb lists only in-frame clones, some missing. The table lists 2 million to 2.5 million clones, approximately 94% of them singletons. Sequencing was performed on naive CD4+ T cells sorted from blood. Indicated subset: CD45RA+ positively selected. The chain recombines TRBV6-5 with TRBJ2-5; 8 bases align to TRBD1. This TCR was sampled from a man in his late teens or twenties in good health. CDR3 bases: TGTGCCAGCAGTGTAGGACAGGGATCCCCCCAGTACTTC. Translated, it gives CASSVGQGSPQYF.